This passage covers 5 T cell receptor beta chains from one sample sequenced in a study of OX40 agonist ivuxolimab in advanced cancers. Using immunoSEQ multiplex PCR, the repertoire was profiled, and TCRdb retains in-frame clones only, with some absent. The table shows some 58,000 clones, with about 90% occurring only once. Sequences were derived from CD4+ or CD8+ T cells sorted from blood, sampled in a trial of the OX40 agonist ivuxolimab. The receptors originated from an adult with an advanced solid tumor such as melanoma, head and neck, liver or kidney cancer.

This chain connects TRBV19 to TRBJ2-2; the D call may be TRBD1 or TRBD2 (7 bases each). V was cut by 4 bases and J by 4 bases, with 13 bases left in between. CDR3 length equals 15 residues. Germline CDR1 is LNHDA and CDR2 is SQIVND (reference sequence). In DNA form, the CDR3 reads TGTGCCAGTAGTAAAACAGGGGAGGGCACCGGGGAGCTGTTTTTT. Translating it yields CASSKTGEGTGELFF.

This chain joins TRBV29-1 and TRBJ1-1; 7 nucleotides agree with TRBD1. This CDR3 contains 13 residues. The V gene end was trimmed by 4 bases and the J gene end by 5 bases; junction bases not matched to a gene: 7. CDR1 is SQVTM and CDR2 is ANQGSEA in the germline V gene. The CDR3 region is CSVAPGGSTEAFF. CDR3 nucleotides: TGCAGCGTTGCACCAGGGGGTAGTACTGAAGCTTTCTTT.

The chain recombines TRBV5-5 with TRBJ1-1; no clear D. Germline lookup yields CDR1 SGHKS and CDR2 YYEKEE (reference sequence). This CDR3 is 14 amino acids long. V was shortened by 0 bases and J by 8 bases, with 14 bases between the two germline ends. The DNA of the CDR3 is TGTGCCAGCAGCTTGGTACTCGCTTCCGGGGAAGCTTTCTTT. It encodes CASSLVLASGEAFF.

The rearrangement links TRBV11-2 to TRBJ1-2; 7 positions match TRBD1. V dropped 6 bases and J dropped 4; count of bases not matched to a gene: 11. Germline-derived CDR1 and CDR2 are SGHAT and FQNNGV. There are 15 residues in the CDR3. The CDR3 here is CASSPLMTGTYGYTF. The CDR3 bases are TGTGCCAGCAGTCCCTTAATGACAGGGACCTATGGCTACACCTTC.

This clone appeared once. The rearrangement joins TRBV14 to TRBJ2-7; D is perhaps TRBD1 or TRBD2 (5 bases each). V lost 0 bases and J 12 bases, leaving 21 bases between the germline ends. Germline CDR1 reads SGHDN; CDR2 reads FVKESK. This CDR3 spans 15 amino acids. CDR3 loop: CASSQDHGPGATRYF. CDR3 coding DNA: TGTGCCAGCAGCCAAGATCACGGACCCGGGGCAACGCGGTACTTC.